The 18 T cell receptor beta chains below were found in one sample sequenced in a study of blood T cell repertoires in COVID-19. Some clones are missing from TCRdb's copy, which holds only in-frame ones; the method was immunoSEQ multiplex PCR. The sample lists 250,000 or so clones; 85% to 90% were seen once. The sample taken for sequencing was PBMCs or T cells enriched from blood (not recorded which). The receptors derive from a young woman with acute COVID-19.

This chain links TRBV28 with TRBJ2-3, with 9 nucleotides matching TRBD1. J lost 4 bases, V lost 2 bases, and 7 bases had no gene match. Per germline, CDR1 MDHEN and CDR2 SYDVKM. CDR3 length equals 16 residues. Here the CDR3 DNA reads TGTGCCAGCAGTTTAGTGGGACAGGGTGGGGCAGATACGCAGTATTTT. It encodes CASSLVGQGGADTQYF.

The CDR3 nucleotides are TGTGCCAGCAGTAGACAGGGGGCGGGAAACACCATATATTTT. It yields the protein CASSRQGAGNTIYF. This chain connects TRBV28 to TRBJ1-3; the match to TRBD1 covers 10 bases. Germline V gene data show CDR1 as MDHEN and CDR2 as SYDVKM. This CDR3 has 14 residues. J gave up 4 bases and V 5 bases, and 2 bases lay outside the gene matches.

The V call is TRBV5-1, the J call TRBJ2-7; 9 bases agree with TRBD2. J lost 5 bases, V lost 0 bases, and 6 bases had no gene match. Per germline, CDR1 SGHRS and CDR2 YFSETQ. This CDR3 spans 15 amino acids. In DNA, the CDR3 is TGCGCCAGCAGCTTGGCAGCGGGAGGTCTGAACGAGCAGTACTTC. Residues: CASSLAAGGLNEQYF.

The chain joins TRBV27 to TRBJ2-1, with D unclear. CDR1 is MNHEY and CDR2 is SMNVEV in the germline V gene (reference sequence). V was pared by 6 bases and J by 4 bases, with 7 bases between. The CDR3 consists of 12 residues. Here the CDR3 reads CASRELYNEQFF. DNA of the CDR3: TGTGCCAGCAGAGAGCTATACAATGAGCAGTTCTTC.

This sequence joins TRBV7-7 and TRBJ2-5, with TRBD2 identical over 8 bases. Germline CDR1 is SSHAT and CDR2 is FNYEAQ (reference sequence). The CDR3 length is 16 residues. The ends lost 5 bases at V and 5 bases at J; junction bases unmatched: 13. The CDR3 DNA reads TGTGCCAGCAGCCAAGGGCGGGGGGCCGGAGGGGAGACCCAGTACTTC. This translates into CASSQGRGAGGETQYF.

This sequence joins TRBV18 and TRBJ1-1, with D tentatively TRBD1 (6 bases). The CDR3 runs 16 residues. CDR1 is KGHSH, CDR2 LQKENI, per germline. Trimming removed 3 bases at V and 3 bases at J, with 17 bases between. CDR3 bases: TGTGCCAGCTCACCTATTGACAGGCCAGGGGACACTGAAGCTTTCTTT. The encoded protein is CASSPIDRPGDTEAFF.

The V call is TRBV9, the J call TRBJ2-3, with D perhaps matching TRBD2 (5 bases). Per germline, CDR1 SGDLS and CDR2 YYNGEE. Trimming removed 3 bases at V and 1 base at J, with 15 bases between. The CDR3 extends over 16 amino acids. CDR3 sequence (DNA): TGTGCCAGCAGCGAGAGGGCAGGCGAGGGCACAGATACGCAGTATTTT. It translates to CASSERAGEGTDTQYF.

The chain combines TRBV28 with TRBJ2-7; maybe TRBD1 (5 bases). CDR1 and CDR2 from the germline V gene are MDHEN and SYDVKM. The CDR3 is made up of 12 amino acids. Trimming removed 2 bases at V and 6 bases at J, with 8 bases between. The chain's CDR3 is CASSLGRVEQYF. CDR3 DNA: TGTGCCAGCAGTTTAGGCAGGGTCGAGCAGTACTTC.

The CDR3 region is CASSLTHAEKLFF. CDR3 in DNA: TGTGCCAGCAGCCTAACACACGCCGAAAAACTGTTTTTT. The chain combines TRBV7-8 with TRBJ1-4; the D is unclear. The CDR3 length is 13 residues. In germline, CDR1 is SGHVS, CDR2 FQNEAQ. Trimming shortened V by 5 bases and J by 8 bases, and 12 bases separated the two germline ends.

The chain joins TRBV28 to TRBJ2-2; 8 positions agree with TRBD2. Per germline, CDR1 MDHEN and CDR2 SYDVKM. The CDR3 runs 16 residues. V was clipped by 10 bases and J by 6 bases; unmatched bases: 16. CDR3 DNA sequence: TGTGCCACCGCTGTAGCGGGGAGAGGTTTACCCGGGGAGCTGTTTTTT. Translating it yields CATAVAGRGLPGELFF.

The chain joins TRBV28 to TRBJ2-3; TRBD2 matches 7 bases. The CDR3 is 16 amino acids. V lost 2 bases and J lost 0; bases outside the gene matches: 5. The germline gives CDR1 MDHEN, CDR2 SYDVKM. The CDR3 reads CASSLPSSGSTDTQYF. The DNA for the CDR3 is TGTGCCAGCAGTTTACCGTCTAGCGGAAGCACAGATACGCAGTATTTT.

The CDR3 spells CASSLSGRSTDTQYF. The CDR3 DNA reads as TGTGCCAGCAGCTTGAGCGGGAGGAGCACAGATACGCAGTATTTT. V gene TRBV11-2 combines with J gene TRBJ2-3, with 9 bases aligning to TRBD2. The junction had 1 base not matched to a gene; V was cut back by 3 bases and J by 0 bases. Germline V CDR1 and CDR2: SGHAT, FQNNGV. This CDR3 spans 15 amino acids.

The chain has TRBV27 and TRBJ2-7; 11 bases match TRBD2. CDR3 size: 15 residues. CDR1 is MNHEY and CDR2 is SMNVEV in the germline V gene (reference sequence). V lost 5 bases, J lost 5 bases, and 8 bases stayed unmatched. The CDR3 loop reads CASSAIAGGPHEQYF. The CDR3, as DNA: TGTGCCAGCAGTGCGATAGCGGGAGGGCCCCACGAGCAGTACTTC.

In the case of this clone: A junction end diverges from the germline sequence, so it may reflect a read error. The gene calls are TRBV2 and TRBJ2-1, with unresolved D. The CDR3 length is 8 residues. CDR1 SNHLY and CDR2 FYNNEI come from the germline V gene. CDR3 sequence: CLQNEQFF. The CDR3 DNA reads as TGCCTACAGAATGAGCAGTTCTTC.

J is TRBJ2-7 and V is TRBV28, with a possible D match to TRBD2 (5 bases). CDR1 and CDR2 (germline): MDHEN, SYDVKM. The CDR3 runs 12 residues. Trimming took off 8 bases at V and 3 bases at J, with 11 bases between the two ends. Here the CDR3 reads CASATSGYEQYF. The CDR3 DNA follows: TGTGCCAGCGCGACCAGCGGCTACGAGCAGTACTTC.

This chain joins TRBV5-4 and TRBJ1-1, with 10 bases matching TRBD1. Germline V lookup: CDR1 SGHNT, CDR2 YYREEE (reference sequence). This CDR3 is 15 amino acids long. The V and J ends lost 4 bases and 7 bases, in that order; junction bases with no gene match: 10. CDR3 sequence: CASSPPGTGDIEAFF. CDR3 bases: TGTGCCAGCAGCCCCCCCGGGACAGGGGACATTGAAGCTTTCTTT.

The genes are TRBV19 and TRBJ2-2; D perhaps matches TRBD1 (5 bases). Trimming cost V 10 bases and J 0 bases, with 24 bases left between them. The V gene's germline CDR1 is LNHDA and CDR2 SQIVND (reference sequence). The CDR3 spans 18 residues. For the CDR3, the DNA is TGTGCCACCCGAGGAACCCGAAGTAGGACACCGAACACCGGGGAGCTGTTTTTT. It is translated as CATRGTRSRTPNTGELFF.

The chain couples TRBV5-4 to TRBJ1-4; 7 nucleotides align to TRBD1. V shed 3 bases and J 4 bases; nucleotides not matched to a gene: 6. Germline V gene sequence: CDR1 SGHNT, CDR2 YYREEE (reference sequence). The CDR3 contains 15 residues. CDR3 in amino acids: CASSYRGDLNEKLFF. The CDR3 DNA follows: TGTGCCAGCAGCTACAGGGGAGATCTTAATGAAAAACTGTTTTTT.